These 22 T cell receptor beta chains came from one sample sequenced in a study of T cell repertoires in cytomegalovirus infection. A single record per CDR3 protein comes from TCRdb applying MiXCR to the reads. The data contain 300,000 or so distinct CDR3 sequences, about 25% of them singletons. The sample taken for sequencing was PBMCs. Source of these receptors: a human donor in good health (CMV status not recorded). Some clones in this sample may be carry-over from other donors' samples.

In regard to this clonotype: A read error is possible here, since a much larger clone lies one base away. This sequence joins TRBV28 and TRBJ1-1, with D possibly matching TRBD1 (5 bases). Germline loops: CDR1 MDHEN, CDR2 SYDVKM. The CDR3 sequence is 15 residues long. CDR3 in amino acids: CVSSLPGDSNTEAFF. The CDR3 coding sequence is TGTGTCAGCAGTTTGCCGGGGGACTCAAACACTGAAGCTTTCTTT.

This clonotype was recorded only once. The V and J genes are TRBV20-1 and TRBJ1-2; TRBD1 matches 7 bases. The trim removed 5 bases at V and 0 bases at J, leaving 3 bases unmatched. Germline CDR1 is DFQATT and CDR2 is SNEGSKA (reference sequence). CDR3 size: 13 residues. The CDR3, as DNA: TGCAGTGCTCCCGACAGGGCTAACTATGGCTACACCTTC. Its protein product is CSAPDRANYGYTF.

This clonotype was detected many times. The genes are TRBV7-2 and TRBJ2-2; D might be TRBD2 (5 bases). Germline-derived CDR1 and CDR2 are SGHTA and FQGNSA. This CDR3 has 15 residues. Trimming cost V 0 bases and J 5 bases, with 10 bases left between them. This CDR3 reads CASSLARVGTGELFF. CDR3 coding DNA: TGTGCCAGCAGCTTAGCGAGGGTTGGGACCGGGGAGCTGTTTTTT.

This clonotype turned up a few times. The chain is built from TRBV6-1 and TRBJ1-2; D call uncertain. The CDR3 is 12 amino acids. Germline V CDR1 and CDR2: MNHNS, SASEGT. V lost 0 bases, J lost 4 bases, and 3 bases lay in between. The CDR3, as DNA: TGTGCCAGCAGTGAAGCGACCTATGGCTACACCTTC. The encoded protein is CASSEATYGYTF.

This clonotype was found once. The genes are TRBV27 and TRBJ2-1, with D maybe TRBD1 (5 bases). V dropped 8 bases and J dropped 3 bases, with 11 bases sitting between them. The CDR3 contains 13 residues. From germline, CDR1 is MNHEY and CDR2 SMNVEV (reference sequence). The CDR3: CASSSRGYNEQFF. For the CDR3, the DNA is TGTGCCAGCTCCTCAAGGGGCTACAATGAGCAGTTCTTC.

This clonotype was found a few times. V is TRBV6-1 and J is TRBJ1-1; TRBD1 agrees at 8 bases. The CDR3 sequence is 14 residues long. With 6 bases clipped from V and 2 bases from J, the junction kept 5 bases outside the gene matches. Germline lookup yields CDR1 MNHNS and CDR2 SASEGT. In nucleotides, the CDR3 is TGTGCCAGCAGGACCCAGGGGGCTAACACTGAAGCTTTCTTT. Its protein is CASRTQGANTEAFF.

This clonotype has ten or more counts. The J gene is TRBJ2-2, the V gene TRBV7-2, with D tentatively TRBD1 (6 bases). Trimming shortened V by 5 bases and J by 8 bases, and 9 bases separated the two germline ends. The germline CDR1 and CDR2 sequences are SGHTA and FQGNSA. The CDR3 totals 12 residues. Here the CDR3 DNA reads TGTGCCAGCAGCGATGACAGGGGGGAGCTGTTTTTT. This encodes CASSDDRGELFF.

The chain links TRBV7-3 to TRBJ1-1; 7 bases agree with TRBD1. The J segment lost 4 bases and the V segment lost 5 bases, leaving 16 bases of the junction unmatched. Germline CDR1 SGHTA, CDR2 FQGTGA. CDR3 size: 17 residues. Here the CDR3 DNA reads TGTGCCAGCAGCCTCGCGGTTGACGTCCCAGGGGGCACTGAAGCTTTCTTT. Protein product: CASSLAVDVPGGTEAFF.

This chain joins TRBV10-3 and TRBJ1-1, with D perhaps matching TRBD1 (5 bases). The CDR3 loop spans 14 amino acids. Trimming removed 4 bases from V and 7 bases from J, with 16 bases in between. CDR1 is ENHRY, CDR2 SYGVKD, per germline. The CDR3 DNA sequence: TGTGCCATCAGTGGAATCTATGGGGCGCATGAAGCTTTCTTT. Its translation: CAISGIYGAHEAFF.

This clonotype is a singleton in its sample. The chain couples TRBV27 to TRBJ2-1, with D unresolved. Trimming took off 7 bases at V and 5 bases at J, with 15 bases between the two ends. Germline V CDR1 and CDR2: MNHEY, SMNVEV (reference sequence). This CDR3 region has 14 residues. CDR3 sequence: CASTSVTRDNEQFF. CDR3 DNA sequence: TGTGCCAGCACCTCGGTCACCCGTGACAATGAGCAGTTCTTC.

This clonotype was observed at least ten times. The chain employs TRBV7-2 and TRBJ2-1, with 10 bases matching TRBD2. Losses at the gene ends were 7 bases for V and 7 bases for J; bases not matched to a gene: 7. The CDR3 sequence is 14 residues long. Germline loops: CDR1 SGHTA, CDR2 FQGNSA. The CDR3, as DNA: TGTGCCAGCATCCAGGGACTAGCGACGAATGAGCAGTTCTTC. Translating gives CASIQGLATNEQFF. The full variable domain, in which reference TRBV7-2 and TRBJ2-1 provide the parts outside the CDR3, is GAGVSQSPSNKVTEKGKDVELRCDPISGHTALYWYRQSLGQGLEFLIYFQGNSAPDKSGLPSDRFSAERTGGSVSTLTIQRTQQEDSAVYLCASIQGLATNEQFFGPGTRLTVL.

This clonotype was observed many times. The chain recombines TRBV27 with TRBJ2-2, with no clear D. The CDR3 consists of 13 residues. Between the trimmed V and J ends, which lost 4 bases and 4 bases, there was a span of 7 bases. The germline V gene encodes CDR1 MNHEY and CDR2 SMNVEV (reference sequence). The DNA for the CDR3 is TGTGCCAGCAGTTATTGGCCCACCGGGGAGCTGTTTTTT. Its translation: CASSYWPTGELFF.

The chain has TRBV20-1 and TRBJ2-4, with a tentative D call TRBD1 (5 bases). The CDR3 covers 12 residues. Trimming took 3 bases from V and 6 from J, leaving 9 bases between them. Per germline, CDR1 DFQATT and CDR2 SNEGSKA (reference sequence). The DNA for the CDR3 is TGCAGTGCTAGTAGTGACAGAAACATTCAGTACTTC. Translation gives CSASSDRNIQYF.

This clonotype was picked up many times. The chain's CDR3 is CASSFGGKAKNIQYF. The DNA of the CDR3 is TGTGCCAGCAGCTTTGGAGGGAAGGCCAAAAACATTCAGTACTTC. This rearrangement joins TRBV7-9 to TRBJ2-4; D might be TRBD2 (6 bases). Trimming removed 3 bases at V and 1 base at J, with 10 bases between. The CDR3 consists of 15 residues. The germline CDR1 and CDR2 sequences are SEHNR and FQNEAQ (reference sequence).

This clonotype appeared a single time. One end of the junction does not line up with germline, which may come from a read error. This chain connects TRBV12-3 or TRBV12-4 to TRBJ2-7, with D possibly TRBD2 on 6 matching bases. The CDR3 spans 14 residues. The CDR3 sequence is CASSDSGSSYKQYF. CDR3 nucleotides: TGTGCCAGCAGTGATAGCGGTAGCTCCTACAAGCAGTACTTC.

The rearrangement uses TRBV10-3 and TRBJ2-7, with D tentatively TRBD2 (5 bases). Trimming left V 0 bases short and J 7 bases short, with 7 bases between. The CDR3 covers 12 residues. Germline CDR1 is ENHRY and CDR2 is SYGVKD. The CDR3 region is CAISESRREQYF. The DNA of the CDR3 is TGTGCCATCAGTGAGTCGAGGAGGGAGCAGTACTTC.

There are many counts of this clonotype. The CDR3 region is CASSPLKGMNTEAFF. CDR3 bases: TGTGCCAGCAGCCCCTTGAAGGGGATGAACACTGAAGCTTTCTTT. The chain uses TRBV7-2 and TRBJ1-1, with D possibly being TRBD1 (5 bases). This CDR3 spans 15 amino acids. Trimming shortened V by 5 bases and J by 0 bases, and 13 bases separated the two germline ends. Germline CDR1 and CDR2: SGHTA and FQGNSA.

This clonotype appeared a few times. This chain uses TRBV18 with TRBJ1-2; 7 bases are shared with TRBD1. V gave up 3 bases and J gave up 6 bases; unmatched junction bases: 4. This CDR3 is built from 13 residues. The V gene's germline CDR1 is KGHSH and CDR2 LQKENI. CDR3 sequence: CASSPRQGDGYTF. Here the CDR3 DNA reads TGTGCCAGCTCACCTAGACAGGGCGATGGCTACACCTTC.

This clonotype turned up a few times. The chain combines TRBV2 with TRBJ1-2, with TRBD1 as a possible D gene (5 bases). This CDR3 has 15 residues. Germline CDR1 is SNHLY and CDR2 is FYNNEI. V was shortened by 5 bases and J by 4 bases, with 17 bases between the two germline ends. The CDR3 protein is CASSSIREGGYGYTF. The CDR3 DNA reads TGTGCCAGCAGTTCAATCAGGGAAGGCGGCTATGGCTACACCTTC.

This clonotype has only a few counts. The V gene is TRBV28, the J gene TRBJ1-5; D is unclear. From germline, CDR1 is MDHEN and CDR2 SYDVKM. V lost 4 bases and J lost 3, with 7 bases in between. The CDR3 extends over 13 amino acids. CDR3 bases: TGTGCCAGCAGTTGGGCAGTCAATCAGCCCCAGCATTTT. Residues: CASSWAVNQPQHF.

This clonotype was detected many times. V usage is TRBV7-2 and J usage is TRBJ1-5; D uncertain. V lost 1 base and J 0 bases, leaving 10 bases between the germline ends. The CDR3 runs to 16 residues. Germline-derived CDR1 and CDR2 are SGHTA and FQGNSA. The CDR3 protein is CASSLEGTSSNQPQHF. For the CDR3, the DNA is TGTGCCAGCAGCTTAGAGGGAACTTCTAGCAATCAGCCCCAGCATTTT.

This clonotype was counted a single time. The J gene is TRBJ1-3, the V gene TRBV28, with 10 bases aligning to TRBD1. Per the germline V gene, CDR1 is MDHEN and CDR2 is SYDVKM. CDR3 length: 15 residues. J lost 11 bases, V lost 1 base, and 8 bases had no gene match. CDR3 residues: CASSLFGTGEDAIYF. DNA of the CDR3: TGTGCCAGCAGTTTATTCGGGACAGGGGAGGATGCCATATATTTT.